This T cell receptor (beta chain) appears in the sequencing data of a study of lymphopenia after photon versus proton radiotherapy. Points from the study as a whole: Under photons, naive T cells and diversity fell while effector/memory populations rose.

The CDR3 consists of 13 residues. V lost 9 bases, J lost 5 bases, and 14 bases lay in between. Looked up from germline, CDR1 is LNHNV and CDR2 is YYDKDF (reference sequence). As to this clone: The target antigen is unknown.

TCRdb's table, derived via immunoSEQ multiplex PCR, lists solely in-frame clones and lacks some. This table holds about 68,000 clones, around 90% found once. The chain employs TRBV15 and TRBJ1-5, with TRBD1 as a possible D gene (5 bases). The sample consisted of peripheral blood, taken from a patient treated with photon-based radiotherapy. The receptor was derived from a woman aged 70-85 years with pancreatic cancer. In nucleotides, the CDR3 is TGTGCCACTCGGGGGGAGGGCCATCAGCCCCAGCATTTT. Protein product: CATRGEGHQPQHF.